The rows below give T cell receptor beta chains drawn from one sample of a study of T cell responses to AZD1222 COVID-19 vaccine. Produced via immunoSEQ multiplex PCR; TCRdb's table is partial and in-frame only. The sample holds about 88,000 clones, roughly nine tenths seen once. The starting material was peripheral blood, obtained 28 days after the second AZD1222 dose. The receptor set was obtained from an adult who received the AZD1222 COVID-19 vaccine. Each CDR3 is given without its conserved first and last residue. Fields, in order: D gene, clone size, V gene, CDR3 protein. The D gene is left open where the match is weak. Part of the rows lack a size; the others show once, few, many or a class for expanded clones.

D: .; size: .; V: TRBV11-3; CDR3: ASSQYNEQF
D: TRBD1; size: .; V: TRBV19; CDR3: ASSIDPPGGRQPQH
D: .; size: .; V: TRBV6-6; CDR3: ASSYSAMNTEAF
D: .; size: .; V: TRBV9; CDR3: ASSEVGGSNYGYT
D: TRBD1; size: .; V: TRBV7-9; CDR3: ASSSGQGTFWYT
D: .; size: .; V: TRBV2; CDR3: ASSTTGDYGYT
D: TRBD1; size: .; V: TRBV19; CDR3: ASKGQGAYGYT
D: .; size: .; V: TRBV3-1/TRBV3-2; CDR3: ASSPGGGAVYGYT
D: .; size: .; V: TRBV6-5; CDR3: ASSYSRTDGELF
D: .; size: .; V: TRBV2; CDR3: ASKREAATNEKLF
D: TRBD1; size: .; V: TRBV12-5; CDR3: ASAPQGPSYEQY
D: .; size: .; V: TRBV7-8; CDR3: ASSLWADSGNTIY
D: .; size: .; V: TRBV12-3/TRBV12-4; CDR3: ASSLFLGEQF
D: TRBD1; size: .; V: TRBV3-1/TRBV3-2; CDR3: ASSQQRQGEQY
D: .; size: once; V: TRBV7-6; CDR3: ASSQRQGADTQY
D: .; size: .; V: TRBV21-1; CDR3: ASSKKRQGATNEKLF
D: .; size: few; V: TRBV5-1; CDR3: ASSPLAPWSDTEAF
D: .; size: .; V: TRBV2; CDR3: ASSDGDGRGGYT
D: .; size: .; V: TRBV12-1; CDR3: ASSPRTSGGYEQY
D: .; size: few; V: TRBV6-5; CDR3: ASRTFGVLYGYT
D: TRBD1; size: .; V: TRBV29-1; CDR3: SVGQGFNNEQF
D: .; size: once; V: TRBV4-2; CDR3: ASSQDRASGEF
D: TRBD1; size: .; V: TRBV27; CDR3: ASSFSTGAGGYT
D: TRBD1; size: .; V: TRBV2; CDR3: ASSSGGTNYGYT
D: .; size: .; V: TRBV6-1; CDR3: ASSELGLNTEAF
D: TRBD2; size: .; V: TRBV6-6; CDR3: ASGTSGDEQF
D: .; size: .; V: TRBV10-2; CDR3: ASSESIPGSEQY
D: .; size: .; V: TRBV29-1; CDR3: SAVGQPRQDTQY
D: TRBD1; size: .; V: TRBV14; CDR3: ASSPGQFYGYT
D: TRBD1; size: .; V: TRBV19; CDR3: ASRPPGTGGYGYT
D: .; size: .; V: TRBV9; CDR3: ASSGTDGRYGYT
D: TRBD2; size: .; V: TRBV9; CDR3: ASSVGTSGGQETQY
D: .; size: once; V: TRBV19; CDR3: ASTPGRAGYGYT
D: TRBD1; size: .; V: TRBV2; CDR3: ASFRDRGPGETQY
D: .; size: .; V: TRBV29-1; CDR3: SVGYRNQPQH
D: .; size: .; V: TRBV2; CDR3: ASRPESNQPQH
D: .; size: .; V: TRBV5-1; CDR3: ASSLGQDLYEQF
D: TRBD1; size: .; V: TRBV3-1/TRBV3-2; CDR3: ASSQVAGGNSPLH
D: .; size: .; V: TRBV6-5; CDR3: ASRRPTPGELF
D: TRBD1; size: .; V: TRBV7-2; CDR3: ASSADRGREQY